Following are 26 T cell receptor beta chains from one sample sequenced in a study of blood T cell repertoires in COVID-19 (dated by TCRdb to 2018 to 2021). The library was generated by the immunoSEQ multiplex PCR assay. Imported from immuneACCESS, the table was reduced by TCRdb to in-frame sequences with V and J called. These copies leave out some clones; in studies compared against another copy, an unresolved V gene accounts for under half, and the cause of the remainder is not known. The sample contains about 220,000 clones, 84% of them found a single time. The top ten clones comprise 5.5% to 7.5% of the sample. The material sequenced was PBMCs or T cells enriched from blood (not recorded which). These receptors all come from a woman between 40 and 50 years old who had recovered from COVID-19.

This clone has just a few counts. The gene calls are TRBV7-9 and TRBJ1-1; D may be TRBD1 (5 bases). V was trimmed by 3 bases and J by 5 bases, leaving 10 bases between them. The germline V gene has CDR1 SEHNR and CDR2 FQNEAQ (reference sequence). This CDR3 has 13 residues. Written as DNA, the CDR3 is TGTGCCAGCAGCTTGTTTTCAGGGACTGAAGCTTTCTTT. This gives the protein CASSLFSGTEAFF.

This chain links TRBV6-4 with TRBJ1-2, with D hard to call. Per the germline V gene, CDR1 is MRHNA and CDR2 is SNTAGT. The CDR3 totals 15 residues. V lost 5 bases and J 4 bases, leaving 17 bases between the germline ends. CDR3 in amino acids: CASSPQWTTSYGYTF. The CDR3 DNA follows: TGTGCCAGCAGTCCCCAGTGGACGACTAGCTATGGCTACACCTTC.

This clone occurred once. The chain has TRBV28 and TRBJ2-7; a possible D gene is TRBD1 (5 bases). V was pared by 3 bases and J by 3 bases, with 9 bases between. The V gene's germline CDR1 is MDHEN and CDR2 SYDVKM. The CDR3 has 13 residues. CDR3 in amino acids: CASSFGDSYEQYF. In nucleotides, the CDR3 is TGTGCCAGCAGTTTTGGCGACAGCTACGAGCAGTACTTC.

The CDR3 DNA is TGTGCCAGCAGTTCGGGACTCCGCTACACCTTC. It specifies CASSSGLRYTF. V gene TRBV28 combines with J gene TRBJ1-2; D may be TRBD1 (5 bases). The germline V and J ends were trimmed by 4 bases and 9 bases, with 9 bases remaining between them. This CDR3 comprises 11 residues. Germline loops: CDR1 MDHEN, CDR2 SYDVKM.

The rearrangement uses TRBV10-3 and TRBJ2-7, with TRBD2 matching 15 bases. V gave up 10 bases and J gave up 3 bases; unmatched junction bases: 1. Germline lookup yields CDR1 ENHRY and CDR2 SYGVKD. This CDR3 has 13 residues. DNA of the CDR3: TGTGCCACGGGACTAGCGGGGGGCTACGAGCAGTACTTC. The encoded protein is CATGLAGGYEQYF.

CDR3 sequence: CASSLGPSVTGELFF. In nucleotides, the CDR3 is TGCGCCAGCAGCTTGGGTCCTAGCGTCACCGGGGAGCTGTTTTTT. The J gene is TRBJ2-2, the V gene TRBV5-1, with a weak D call TRBD2 (6 bases). CDR3 size: 15 residues. Trimming pared 0 bases from V and 4 bases from J, leaving 10 bases between. Per the germline V gene, CDR1 is SGHRS and CDR2 is YFSETQ.

This chain connects TRBV19 to TRBJ2-1; D might be TRBD2 (6 bases). The CDR3 spans 16 residues. The V end lost 9 bases, the J end lost 6 bases, and 24 bases lay between the germline ends. Per germline, CDR1 LNHDA and CDR2 SQIVND (reference sequence). The CDR3 loop is CASSFFGGARSNEQFF. The CDR3 DNA reads as TGTGCCAGCTCTTTCTTCGGCGGGGCCCGCAGCAATGAGCAGTTCTTC.

The chain couples TRBV18 to TRBJ2-7; TRBD1 matches 10 bases. The germline V gene has CDR1 KGHSH and CDR2 LQKENI. V lost 3 bases and J lost 2; bases outside the gene matches: 10. The CDR3 is 17 residues long. CDR3 DNA sequence: TGTGCCAGCTCACCCCGGAGACTTGGACAGGGGGCCTACGAGCAGTACGTC. This translates into CASSPRRLGQGAYEQYV.

This clone was found a few times. The gene calls are TRBV24-1 and TRBJ1-5, with D possibly TRBD1 on 5 matching bases. V dropped 2 bases and J dropped 0 bases, with 7 bases sitting between them. This CDR3 has 15 amino acids. Looked up from germline, CDR1 is KGHDR and CDR2 is SFDVKD. The CDR3 protein is CATSDSGDSNQPQHF. CDR3 sequence (DNA): TGTGCCACCAGTGATTCGGGGGATAGCAATCAGCCCCAGCATTTT.

V and J are TRBV5-4 and TRBJ2-1; TRBD2 agrees at 8 bases. Germline V gene sequence: CDR1 SGHNT, CDR2 YYREEE (reference sequence). Trimming took 4 bases from V and 10 from J; bases not matched to a gene: 7. CDR3 length: 13 amino acids. CDR3 loop: CASSTGGRIEQFF. The CDR3 DNA is TGTGCCAGCAGCACGGGAGGGAGGATCGAGCAGTTCTTC.

The chain recombines TRBV28 with TRBJ2-3; D is undetermined. Trimming shortened V by 2 bases and J by 8 bases, and 14 bases separated the two germline ends. The length of the CDR3 is 14 residues. Germline CDR1 MDHEN, CDR2 SYDVKM. DNA of the CDR3: TGTGCCAGCAGTTTACAATCCGTTCTGAGTACGCAGTATTTT. This codes for CASSLQSVLSTQYF.

The J gene is TRBJ2-2, the V gene TRBV2; 13 nucleotides align to TRBD2. Germline V CDR1 and CDR2: SNHLY, FYNNEI. With 6 bases clipped from V and 7 bases from J, the junction kept 5 bases outside the gene matches. CDR3 length equals 15 residues. The CDR3 loop reads CASRGTSGKSGELFF. The CDR3, as DNA: TGTGCCAGCAGGGGGACTAGCGGGAAGAGCGGGGAGCTGTTTTTT. Looking up the rest from reference TRBV2 and TRBJ2-2 gives the full variable domain: EPEVTQTPSHQVTQMGQEVILRCVPISNHLYFYWYRQILGQKVEFLVSFYNNEISEKSEIFDDQFSVERPDGSNFTLKIRSTKLEDSAMYFCASRGTSGKSGELFFGEGSRLTVL.

J is TRBJ1-5 and V is TRBV19; TRBD1 matches at 9 bases. Losses at the gene ends were 7 bases for V and 4 bases for J; bases not matched to a gene: 8. Germline assignment: CDR1 LNHDA and CDR2 SQIVND (reference sequence). This CDR3 is 15 amino acids long. CDR3 sequence: CASNPGQGRNQPQHF. The CDR3, as DNA: TGTGCCAGTAATCCGGGACAGGGCCGTAATCAGCCCCAGCATTTT.

The chain links TRBV11-2 to TRBJ1-6, with 7 nucleotides matching TRBD1. The length of the CDR3 is 15 residues. Germline loops: CDR1 SGHAT, CDR2 FQNNGV. V lost 5 bases to trimming and J lost 9 bases; unmatched junction nucleotides: 10. The CDR3 DNA follows: TGTGCCAGCAGCGGATCCGGGACAGTAGGTTCACCCCTCCACTTT. It is translated as CASSGSGTVGSPLHF.

V is TRBV7-3 and J is TRBJ2-2; 8 bases map to TRBD2. The CDR3 is made up of 16 amino acids. Germline lookup yields CDR1 SGHTA and CDR2 FQGTGA. With 0 bases clipped from V and 5 bases from J, the junction kept 5 bases outside the gene matches. Here the CDR3 reads CASSLTDSGSTGELFF. CDR3 DNA sequence: TGTGCCAGCAGCTTAACGGACAGCGGGAGTACCGGGGAGCTGTTTTTT. Full variable domain (remainder filled in from reference TRBV7-3 and TRBJ2-2): GAGVSQTPSNKVTEKGKYVELRCDPISGHTALYWYRQSLGQGPEFLIYFQGTGAADDSGLPNDRFFAVRPEGSVSTLKIQRTERGDSAVYLCASSLTDSGSTGELFFGEGSRLTVL.

This clone was found once. J is TRBJ2-6 and V is TRBV6-5; TRBD2 is a possible D gene (6 bases). V lost 6 bases and J lost 0, with 9 bases in between. CDR1 MNHEY and CDR2 SVGAGI come from the germline V gene. The CDR3 consists of 15 residues. CDR3 amino acids: CASRGLNSGANVLTF. The CDR3 DNA reads as TGTGCCAGCAGGGGACTGAACTCTGGGGCCAACGTCCTGACTTTC.

This clone was detected a few times. The CDR3 is CASKSQGNTEAFF. CDR3 DNA sequence: TGCGCCAGCAAGTCCCAGGGGAACACTGAAGCTTTCTTT. The genes are TRBV5-1 and TRBJ1-1; the D gene is possibly TRBD1 (5 bases). Germline CDR1 SGHRS, CDR2 YFSETQ. Between the trimmed V and J ends, which lost 6 bases and 1 base, there was a span of 10 bases. This CDR3 is built from 13 residues. Full variable domain (outside the CDR3, taken from reference TRBV5-1 and TRBJ1-1): KAGVTQTPRYLIKTRGQQVTLSCSPISGHRSVSWYQQTPGQGLQFLFEYFSETQRNKGNFPGRFSGRQFSNSRSEMNVSTLELGDSALYLCASKSQGNTEAFFGQGTRLTVV.

The rearrangement uses TRBV7-6 and TRBJ1-2; TRBD1 might be the D (6 bases). The CDR3 contains 14 residues. With 1 base removed from V and 7 bases from J, the gap between germline ends came to 13 bases. Germline V gene lookup returns CDR1 SGHVS and CDR2 FNYEAQ. The CDR3 here is CASSLDGGRSGYTF. Here the CDR3 DNA reads TGTGCCAGCAGCTTAGACGGGGGGCGGTCTGGCTACACCTTC.

This chain joins TRBV6-2 or TRBV6-3 and TRBJ2-5; 10 nucleotides line up with TRBD2. Trimming cost V 5 bases and J 2 bases; bases outside gene matches: 8. Per germline, CDR1 MNHEY and CDR2 SVGEGT. The CDR3 covers 16 residues. CDR3 DNA: TGTGCCAGCAGTCCACTAGCGGGAAGGGTTCAAGAGACCCAGTACTTC. Translation gives CASSPLAGRVQETQYF.

The rearrangement links TRBV29-1 to TRBJ2-4; tentative D call: TRBD2 (6 bases). The CDR3 sequence is 13 residues long. V was clipped by 3 bases and J by 4 bases, with 10 bases between them. Germline V lookup: CDR1 SQVTM, CDR2 ANQGSEA. CDR3 sequence: CSVDGGEKNIQYF. The CDR3, as DNA: TGCAGCGTTGATGGAGGGGAGAAAAACATTCAGTACTTC.

In DNA, the CDR3 is TGTGCCAGCAGCTCACAGCCCGTCACAGGAATCGCCTATAATTCACCCCTCCACTTT. It translates to CASSSQPVTGIAYNSPLHF. The chain carries TRBV11-2 and TRBJ1-6; TRBD1 is a possible D gene (5 bases). This CDR3 is built from 19 residues. Germline CDR1 SGHAT, CDR2 FQNNGV. The V and J ends lost 4 bases and 2 bases respectively, with 21 bases between them.

The chain couples TRBV7-9 to TRBJ2-1; D remains ambiguous. The germline V gene encodes CDR1 SEHNR and CDR2 FQNEAQ (reference sequence). Between the trimmed V and J ends, which lost 5 bases and 4 bases, there was a span of 9 bases. CDR3 length equals 13 residues. The CDR3 region is CASSEGAYNEQFF. CDR3 sequence (DNA): TGTGCCAGCAGCGAAGGAGCGTACAATGAGCAGTTCTTC. Together with reference TRBV7-9 and TRBJ2-1, the CDR3 gives the full variable domain: DTGVSQNPRHKITKRGQNVTFRCDPISEHNRLYWYRQTLGQGPEFLTYFQNEAQLEKSRLLSDRFSAERPKGSFSTLEIQRTEQGDSAMYLCASSEGAYNEQFFGPGTRLTVL.

V and J are TRBV7-2 and TRBJ1-2; 9 positions match TRBD1. In germline, CDR1 is SGHTA, CDR2 FQGNSA. J gave up 9 bases and V 7 bases, and 12 bases lay outside the gene matches. The CDR3 is made up of 14 amino acids. CDR3 protein: CASIDRGRPWSYTF. The CDR3 bases are TGTGCCAGCATCGACAGGGGGAGGCCATGGAGCTACACCTTC.

The rearrangement links TRBV11-2 to TRBJ2-7; 8 positions match TRBD1. J lost 7 bases, V lost 6 bases, and 14 bases had no gene match. Germline V CDR1 and CDR2: SGHAT, FQNNGV. The CDR3 runs 15 residues. This CDR3 reads CASSRELTGGMEQYF. CDR3 in DNA: TGTGCCAGCAGTCGGGAGCTAACAGGGGGTATGGAGCAGTACTTC.

This clone has a single count. The rearrangement links TRBV24-1 to TRBJ2-1; 12 nucleotides align to TRBD2. Trimming took 3 bases from V and 8 from J; bases not matched to a gene: 7. Germline V gene lookup returns CDR1 KGHDR and CDR2 SFDVKD. CDR3 size: 16 residues. CDR3 sequence (DNA): TGTGCCACCAGTGATCCTAGCGGGAGGGCCCTTTATGAGCAGTTCTTC. Its translation is CATSDPSGRALYEQFF.

CDR3 in amino acids: CASRPGLAGNEQFF. The CDR3 DNA reads as TGTGCCAGCAGGCCTGGACTAGCAGGGAATGAGCAGTTCTTC. The chain couples TRBV6-2 or TRBV6-3 to TRBJ2-1; 8 bases are a match to TRBD2. Trimming at V came to 6 bases and at J to 7 bases, leaving 8 bases not matched to a gene. The CDR3 is 14 residues long. Germline V gene data show CDR1 as MNHEY and CDR2 as SVGEGT.